This T cell receptor beta chain was captured in a study of blood T cell repertoires in COVID-19. Overall study context: From T cells, B-cell-depleted T cells, or PBMCs came the material, which was cDNA or gDNA.

Per the original methods: Reference gene primer amplification in the assay estimated nucleated cell counts. Clones were sequenced by immunoSEQ multiplex PCR, and TCRdb holds only the in-frame ones, with some missing. Clone size and V and J calls were adopted from that table, with D and trimming inferred from the DNA. The repertoire holds under 250,000 clones, about 85% seen once, with 9.5% to 14% in the top ten. Participants were aged 18 to 89 years from approximately 23 US areas. Sequenced material: PBMCs or T cells enriched from blood (not recorded which). This receptor was obtained from a man younger than 45 who had recovered from COVID-19.

Written as DNA, the CDR3 is TGCGCCAGCAGAAATCAGGGGAACACTGAAGCTTTCTTT. Its protein product is CASRNQGNTEAFF. The rearrangement links TRBV5-1 to TRBJ1-1, with TRBD1 as a possible D gene (5 bases). Germline V CDR1 and CDR2: SGHRS, YFSETQ. The V end lost 5 bases, the J end lost 1 base, and 9 bases lay between the germline ends. CDR3 length: 13 amino acids.